The clone carrying this T cell receptor (beta chain) was picked up a small number of times. What it binds is not known. The sample is drawn from a study of response to subunit inactivated influenza vaccine. Between the trimmed V and J ends, which lost 5 bases and 4 bases, there was a span of 9 bases. CDR3 length equals 12 residues. CDR1 is DFQATT, CDR2 SNEGSKA, per germline (reference sequence). Broader study findings: A suggestion made by the authors is that each seasonal influenza vaccination recruits few new T cells.

Via MiXCR, TCRdb re-called the RT-PCR reads, giving one row per CDR3 protein. The table lists roughly 500,000 distinct CDR3 sequences, 15% to 20% of them singletons. The sequencing here drew on CD4+ T cells sorted from PBMCs, taken less than 30 months after vaccination. The TCR was taken from a man aged 45 to 70 who received an inactivated influenza vaccine. The chain uses TRBV20-1 and TRBJ1-5; maybe TRBD1 (6 bases). CDR3 region: CSAWTVNQPQHF. The CDR3 nucleotides are TGCAGTGCTTGGACAGTGAATCAGCCCCAGCATTTT.